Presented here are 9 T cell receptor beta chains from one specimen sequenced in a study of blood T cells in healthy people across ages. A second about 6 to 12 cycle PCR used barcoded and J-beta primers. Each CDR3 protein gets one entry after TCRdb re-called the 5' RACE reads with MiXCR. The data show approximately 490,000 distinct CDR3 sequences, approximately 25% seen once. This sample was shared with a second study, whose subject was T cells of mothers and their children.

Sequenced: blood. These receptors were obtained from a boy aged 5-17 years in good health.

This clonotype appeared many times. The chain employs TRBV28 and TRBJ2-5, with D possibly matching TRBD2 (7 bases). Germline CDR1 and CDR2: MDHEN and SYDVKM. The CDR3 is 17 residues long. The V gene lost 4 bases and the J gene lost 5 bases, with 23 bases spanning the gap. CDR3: CASSSPLRGLQRETQYF. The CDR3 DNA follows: TGTGCCAGCAGTTCCCCATTGCGGGGGCTACAACGGGAGACCCAGTACTTC.

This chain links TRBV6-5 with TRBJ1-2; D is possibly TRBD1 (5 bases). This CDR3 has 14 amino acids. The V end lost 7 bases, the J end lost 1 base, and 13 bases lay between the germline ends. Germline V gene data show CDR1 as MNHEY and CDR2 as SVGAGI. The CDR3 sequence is CASTRAGGNYGYTF. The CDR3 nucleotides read TGTGCCAGCACCAGGGCGGGGGGTAACTATGGCTACACCTTC.

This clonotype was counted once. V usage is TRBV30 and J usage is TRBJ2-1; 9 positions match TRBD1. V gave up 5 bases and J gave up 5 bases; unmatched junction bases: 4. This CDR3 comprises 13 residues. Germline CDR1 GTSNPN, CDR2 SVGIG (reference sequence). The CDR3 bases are TGTGCCTGGGAGGGGACAGGGAACAATGAGCAGTTCTTC. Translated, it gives CAWEGTGNNEQFF.

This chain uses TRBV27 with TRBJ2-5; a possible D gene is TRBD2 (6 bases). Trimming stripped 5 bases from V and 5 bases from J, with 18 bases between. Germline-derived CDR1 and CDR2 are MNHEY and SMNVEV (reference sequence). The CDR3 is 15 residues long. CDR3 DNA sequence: TGTGCCAGCAGTACCAGTAGCGGTGGTGGGGAGACCCAGTACTTC. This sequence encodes CASSTSSGGGETQYF.

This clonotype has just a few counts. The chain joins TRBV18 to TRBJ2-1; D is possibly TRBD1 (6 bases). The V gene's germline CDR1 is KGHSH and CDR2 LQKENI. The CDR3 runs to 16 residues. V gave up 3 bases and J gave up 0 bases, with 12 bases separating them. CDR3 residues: CASSPPQGRSYNEQFF. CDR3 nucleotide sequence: TGTGCCAGCTCACCCCCACAGGGCCGCTCCTACAATGAGCAGTTCTTC.

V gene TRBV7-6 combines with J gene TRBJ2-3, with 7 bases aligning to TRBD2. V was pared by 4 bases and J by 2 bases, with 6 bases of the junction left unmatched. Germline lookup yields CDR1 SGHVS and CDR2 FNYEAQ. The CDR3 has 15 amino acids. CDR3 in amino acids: CASSSRTRATDTQYF. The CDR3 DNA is TGTGCCAGCAGCTCAAGGACTAGGGCCACAGATACGCAGTATTTT.

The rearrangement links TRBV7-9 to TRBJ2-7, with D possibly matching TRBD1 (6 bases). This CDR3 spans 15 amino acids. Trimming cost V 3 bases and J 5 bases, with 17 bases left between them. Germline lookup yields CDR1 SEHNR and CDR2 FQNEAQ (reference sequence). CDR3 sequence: CASSLGTGILNEQYF. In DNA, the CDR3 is TGTGCCAGCAGCTTGGGAACAGGGATTTTGAACGAGCAGTACTTC.

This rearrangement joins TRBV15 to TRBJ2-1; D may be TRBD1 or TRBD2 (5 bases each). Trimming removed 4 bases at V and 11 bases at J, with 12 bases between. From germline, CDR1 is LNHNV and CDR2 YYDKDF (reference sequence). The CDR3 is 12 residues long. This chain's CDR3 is CATSTMGPQQFF. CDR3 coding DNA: TGTGCCACCAGCACGATGGGACCCCAGCAGTTCTTC.

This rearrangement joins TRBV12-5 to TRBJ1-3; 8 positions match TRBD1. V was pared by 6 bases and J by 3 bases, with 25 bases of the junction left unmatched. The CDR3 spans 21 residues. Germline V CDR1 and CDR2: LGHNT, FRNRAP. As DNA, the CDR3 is TGTGCTAGTGGCCCAAATCGGCCAGGGACAGGTGTTGGGGCCGATGGAAACACCATATATTTT. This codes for CASGPNRPGTGVGADGNTIYF.